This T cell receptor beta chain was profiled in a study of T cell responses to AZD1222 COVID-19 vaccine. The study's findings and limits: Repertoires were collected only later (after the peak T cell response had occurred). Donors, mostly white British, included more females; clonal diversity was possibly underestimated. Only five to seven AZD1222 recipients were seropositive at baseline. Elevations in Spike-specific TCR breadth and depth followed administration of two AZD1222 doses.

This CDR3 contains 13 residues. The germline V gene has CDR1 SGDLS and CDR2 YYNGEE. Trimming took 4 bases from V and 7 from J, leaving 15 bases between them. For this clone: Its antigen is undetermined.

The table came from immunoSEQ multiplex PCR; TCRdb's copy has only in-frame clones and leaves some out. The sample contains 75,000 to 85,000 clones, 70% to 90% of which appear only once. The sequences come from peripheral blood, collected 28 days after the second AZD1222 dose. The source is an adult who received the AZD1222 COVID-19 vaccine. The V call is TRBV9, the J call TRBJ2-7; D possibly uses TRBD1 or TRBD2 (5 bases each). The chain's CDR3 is CASSTGTWGEQYF. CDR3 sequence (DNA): TGTGCCAGCAGCACCGGTACCTGGGGGGAGCAGTACTTC.